These 14 T cell receptor beta chains were sequenced from one sample in a study of STAT5B mutations in CD4+ large granular lymphocyte leukemia. Clones were sequenced by immunoSEQ multiplex PCR, and TCRdb holds only the in-frame ones, with some missing. Here the sample spans about 23,000 clones, 79% being singletons. Sequenced sample: CD4+ T cells from blood buffy coats. The receptors come from a human donor in good health.

The rearrangement links TRBV5-4 to TRBJ1-1; TRBD1 is a possible D gene (6 bases). The CDR3 is made up of 13 amino acids. Germline V CDR1 and CDR2: SGHNT, YYREEE (reference sequence). V was clipped by 4 bases and J by 1 base, with 8 bases between them. Here the CDR3 reads CASSLRGNTEAFF. In nucleotides, the CDR3 is TGTGCCAGCAGCCTCAGGGGGAACACTGAAGCTTTCTTT.

The chain is built from TRBV5-6 and TRBJ2-7; 8 bases map to TRBD1. Looked up from germline, CDR1 is SGHDT and CDR2 is YYEEEE. V lost 2 bases to trimming and J lost 6 bases; unmatched junction nucleotides: 7. The CDR3 loop spans 14 amino acids. DNA of the CDR3: TGTGCCAGCAGCTTCGACAGGGGTATAGGCGAGCAGTACTTC. Encoded protein: CASSFDRGIGEQYF.

This clone was seen only a few times. The chain's CDR3 is CASSESMDTEAFF. CDR3 DNA sequence: TGCGCCAGCAGTGAGTCGATGGACACTGAAGCTTTCTTT. V gene TRBV10-1 combines with J gene TRBJ1-1; D ambiguous. The CDR3 runs 13 residues. V was pared by 0 bases and J by 3 bases, with 5 bases between. CDR1 and CDR2 (germline): WNHNN, SYGVQD (reference sequence).

The V and J genes are TRBV7-9 and TRBJ2-1; D possibly corresponds to TRBD1 (6 bases). Trimming took off 1 base at V and 9 bases at J, with 7 bases between the two ends. This CDR3 region has 12 residues. Germline V gene lookup returns CDR1 SEHNR and CDR2 FQNEAQ (reference sequence). CDR3 residues: CASSLEGVEQFF. CDR3 DNA sequence: TGTGCCAGCAGCTTAGAGGGGGTTGAGCAGTTCTTC.

The chain recombines TRBV11-2 with TRBJ2-5; D is undetermined. This CDR3 is built from 12 residues. Trimming took 8 bases from V and 2 from J, leaving 9 bases between them. The V gene's germline CDR1 is SGHAT and CDR2 FQNNGV. This CDR3 reads CASAPTQETQYF. The DNA of the CDR3 is TGTGCCAGCGCCCCTACACAAGAGACCCAGTACTTC.

This chain links TRBV5-1 with TRBJ2-1; tentatively, D is TRBD2 (7 bases). The CDR3 extends over 15 amino acids. Trimming took off 1 base at V and 2 bases at J, with 10 bases between the two ends. CDR1 and CDR2 from the germline V gene are SGHRS and YFSETQ. The CDR3 nucleotides are TGCGCCAGCAGCTTGAGGGGGGGTCCCTACAATGAGCAGTTCTTC. Protein sequence: CASSLRGGPYNEQFF.

This clone was seen a handful of times. This chain joins TRBV19 and TRBJ1-4, with 8 bases that match TRBD1. The V gene's germline CDR1 is LNHDA and CDR2 SQIVND (reference sequence). The CDR3 is 14 residues long. Losses at the gene ends were 4 bases for V and 3 bases for J; bases not matched to a gene: 1. The DNA of the CDR3 is TGTGCCAGTAGTAAGGACAGGGCTAATGAAAAACTGTTTTTT. This gives the protein CASSKDRANEKLFF.

CDR3 coding DNA: TGTGCCAGCAGTTTAACACAGGGGGCGCGGGGCACAGATACGCAGTATTTT. This translates into CASSLTQGARGTDTQYF. The rearrangement uses TRBV13 and TRBJ2-3; TRBD1 matches 9 bases. Germline V gives CDR1 PRHDT, CDR2 FYEKMQ (reference sequence). V shed 6 bases, J shed 1 base, and the junction held 11 bases outside the gene matches. This CDR3 has 17 residues.

The CDR3 coding sequence is TGTGCCTGGATGGAGGGAGCTAATGAAAAACTGTTTTTT. It yields the protein CAWMEGANEKLFF. The chain uses TRBV30 and TRBJ1-4; D not certain. Trimming stripped 4 bases from V and 3 bases from J, with 9 bases between. Germline CDR1 and CDR2: GTSNPN and SVGIG (reference sequence). The CDR3 has 13 amino acids.

J is TRBJ1-6 and V is TRBV6-5, with 7 bases fitting TRBD1. CDR1 MNHEY and CDR2 SVGAGI come from the germline V gene. Losses at the gene ends were 8 bases for V and 8 bases for J; bases not matched to a gene: 12. The CDR3 spans 15 residues. The chain's CDR3 is CASQRGGGVDSPLHF. The DNA of the CDR3 is TGTGCCAGCCAAAGGGGAGGGGGCGTCGATTCACCCCTCCACTTT.

This rearrangement joins TRBV30 to TRBJ1-1; no reliable D call. The germline V gene has CDR1 GTSNPN and CDR2 SVGIG (reference sequence). Trimming pared 7 bases from V and 3 bases from J, leaving 12 bases between. CDR3 length equals 12 residues. The CDR3 DNA reads TGTGCCTTGAATCAGGTTTACACTGAAGCTTTCTTT. It specifies CALNQVYTEAFF.

Here the CDR3 reads CASSEWGIVDGYTF. The CDR3 region has the DNA TGTGCCAGCAGTGAATGGGGAATAGTTGATGGCTACACCTTC. The rearrangement links TRBV2 to TRBJ1-2; no definite D call. V lost 2 bases and J 6 bases, leaving 13 bases between the germline ends. The length of the CDR3 is 14 residues. Germline V gene data show CDR1 as SNHLY and CDR2 as FYNNEI.

V and J are TRBV11-2 and TRBJ2-3; perhaps TRBD2 as D (6 bases). CDR1 and CDR2 from the germline V gene are SGHAT and FQNNGV. The CDR3 is 15 amino acids. Trimming took off 0 bases at V and 5 bases at J, with 12 bases between the two ends. The CDR3 region is CASSLDGAAGDTQYF. For the CDR3, the DNA is TGTGCCAGCAGCTTAGATGGGGCAGCGGGAGATACGCAGTATTTT.

The V gene is TRBV6-5, the J gene TRBJ1-4; 7 nucleotides agree with TRBD1. The CDR3 runs to 15 residues. CDR1 and CDR2 from the germline V gene are MNHEY and SVGAGI. V dropped 5 bases and J dropped 3; count of bases not matched to a gene: 6. Written as DNA, the CDR3 is TGTGCCAGCAGTCCGGACAGGAACTCTAATGAAAAACTGTTTTTT. As protein: CASSPDRNSNEKLFF.